This T cell receptor beta chain is from a study of radiotherapy plus CTLA-4 blockade in lung cancer. Study-level information: Disease control was seen in 30% to 35% of patients, objective responses in more than 15%.

Trimming removed 0 bases at V and 5 bases at J, with 16 bases between. CDR1 is MNHEY and CDR2 is SVGAGI in the germline V gene. The CDR3 loop spans 16 amino acids. Broader study findings: Strongest reported response predictors: early blood clone changes and post-radiation interferon-beta. TCR clones of tumor origin grew in blood after radiotherapy plus ipilimumab.

The sample holds one count of this clone. Its antigen is currently unknown. Here immunoSEQ multiplex PCR was the method, and the copy in TCRdb shows in-frame clones only, minus some. The sample carries approximately 39,000 clones, 72% recorded once. The V call is TRBV6-5, the J call TRBJ2-5, with D perhaps TRBD2 (6 bases). This clonotype was obtained from a human donor with non-small cell lung cancer who had stable disease on radiotherapy plus ipilimumab. This material consisted of peripheral blood, taken from a patient treated with radiotherapy plus ipilimumab. In nucleotides, the CDR3 is TGTGCCAGCAGTTACTCAGCGGGTTACCCGGGGGAGACCCAGTACTTC. This translates into CASSYSAGYPGETQYF.